Below, 11 T cell receptor beta chains from the same sample are listed, as sequenced in a study of blood T cells in healthy people across ages. Primed by a sample-barcoded 5' primer and a J-beta primer mix, a second PCR proceeded for 7 to 11 cycles. In TCRdb, the 5' RACE reads were re-called with MiXCR into one record per CDR3 protein. The data contain approximately 580,000 distinct CDR3 sequences, around 24% of them singletons. The same sample was also used in a study of T cells of mothers and their children.

The specimen sequenced was blood. These receptors were taken from a boy between 10 and 17 years old in good health.

In this sample, this clonotype turned up a few times. The gene calls are TRBV6-6 and TRBJ1-1; D gene uncertain. V lost 5 bases and J 7 bases, leaving 20 bases between the germline ends. The CDR3 runs 15 residues. Per the germline V gene, CDR1 is MNHNY and CDR2 is SVGAGI (reference sequence). In nucleotides, the CDR3 is TGTGCCAGCAGTCATGTAAAACCGGGCGCGGGTGAAGCTTTCTTT. Amino acids: CASSHVKPGAGEAFF.

In its sample, this clonotype was seen a few times. The chain recombines TRBV20-1 with TRBJ2-1; 7 nucleotides align to TRBD2. The CDR3 spans 14 residues. Germline CDR1 reads DFQATT; CDR2 reads SNEGSKA (reference sequence). Trimming removed 6 bases from V and 1 base from J; junction bases left unmatched: 6. The CDR3 reads CSARSGISYNEQFF. The DNA of the CDR3 is TGCAGTGCGAGGAGCGGGATTTCCTACAATGAGCAGTTCTTC.

The rearrangement links TRBV13 to TRBJ2-5; D is unresolved. Judging by the DNA end, TRBJ2-7 fits better; the J call may be wrong. The CDR3 sequence is 13 residues long. Germline CDR1 is PRHDT and CDR2 is FYEKMQ (reference sequence). The chain's CDR3 is CASSLLSSYEQYF. DNA of the CDR3: TGTGCCAGCAGCCTACTCAGCTCCTACGAGCAGTACTTC.

This clonotype showed up just once. The genes are TRBV27 and TRBJ2-1, with D perhaps TRBD1 or TRBD2 (5 bases each). CDR1 and CDR2 (germline): MNHEY, SMNVEV (reference sequence). CDR3 length: 13 residues. The V end lost 3 bases, the J end lost 8 bases, and 11 bases lay between the germline ends. Written as DNA, the CDR3 is TGTGCCAGCAGTTTCCGGGGCACAGATGAGCAGTTCTTC. This translates into CASSFRGTDEQFF.

In nucleotides, the CDR3 is TGCAGCGTCGGACCGGACAGCTCCTACAATGAGCAGTTCTTC. Its translation: CSVGPDSSYNEQFF. The J gene is TRBJ2-1, the V gene TRBV29-1; possible D gene TRBD1, 6 bases. V lost 6 bases and J 0 bases, leaving 12 bases between the germline ends. Looked up from germline, CDR1 is SQVTM and CDR2 is ANQGSEA. The CDR3 covers 14 residues.

This chain connects TRBV7-3 to TRBJ2-7, with D maybe TRBD2 (6 bases). This CDR3 region has 15 residues. Germline loops: CDR1 SGHTA, CDR2 FQGTGA. The V end lost 4 bases, the J end lost 1 base, and 14 bases lay between the germline ends. CDR3 protein: CASSYGRDLSYEQYF. The CDR3 bases are TGTGCCAGCAGCTATGGCCGGGACTTATCCTACGAGCAGTACTTC.

The chain links TRBV12-3 or TRBV12-4 to TRBJ1-1; 8 positions agree with TRBD1. The CDR3 contains 14 residues. V lost 5 bases, J lost 14 bases, and 16 bases stayed unmatched. The chain's CDR3 is CASSPTGQAQPKFF. The CDR3 DNA is TGTGCCAGCAGTCCTACGGGACAGGCTCAGCCCAAATTCTTT.

This clonotype was seen only a few times. This chain links TRBV20-1 with TRBJ2-7; TRBD1 is a possible D gene (5 bases). Trimming pared 0 bases from V and 0 bases from J, leaving 9 bases between. Germline CDR1 is DFQATT and CDR2 is SNEGSKA (reference sequence). The CDR3 consists of 14 residues. As DNA, the CDR3 is TGCAGTGCTAGAGATAACAGGAACTCCTACGAGCAGTACTTC. As protein: CSARDNRNSYEQYF.

This clonotype was observed a handful of times. The gene calls are TRBV29-1 and TRBJ2-5; TRBD2 matches at 11 bases. Trimming cost V 5 bases and J 2 bases; bases outside gene matches: 13. CDR1 is SQVTM and CDR2 is ANQGSEA in the germline V gene. This CDR3 is built from 17 residues. CDR3: CSVSPLGGTSGQETQYF. The CDR3 coding sequence is TGCAGCGTTTCACCCTTAGGAGGGACTAGCGGACAAGAGACCCAGTACTTC.

This chain links TRBV27 with TRBJ2-2, with D maybe TRBD2 (6 bases). Germline CDR1 is MNHEY and CDR2 is SMNVEV (reference sequence). Trimming took off 5 bases at V and 3 bases at J, with 13 bases between the two ends. The CDR3 runs 15 residues. CDR3 region: CASSALALDTGELFF. The CDR3 DNA sequence: TGTGCCAGCAGTGCACTAGCCCTAGACACCGGGGAGCTGTTTTTT.

This clonotype was picked up a small number of times. The J gene is TRBJ2-5, the V gene TRBV3-1, with D possibly TRBD2 on 6 matching bases. The J call is doubtful: the DNA matches TRBJ2-7 better. Germline values: CDR1 LGHDT, CDR2 YNNKEL (reference sequence). The CDR3 covers 16 residues. This CDR3 is CASSAVLVAGPYEQYF. The CDR3 DNA reads as TGTGCCAGCAGCGCGGTTTTGGTCGCGGGGCCCTACGAGCAGTACTTC.